By share, the clone carrying this T cell receptor (beta chain) ranks as medium-sized. The antigen is not known. Each patient with chemo-refractory metastatic non-small-cell lung cancer was treated with focal radiation plus CTLA-4 blockade using ipilimumab. This sample is part of a study of radiotherapy plus CTLA-4 blockade in lung cancer. The overall study: For 15% to 20% of patients, objective responses occurred, and about 33% had disease control.

Study findings and constraints: Early blood T cell clone dynamics reportedly forecast response best, with interferon-beta. Blood-borne expansion of tumor-derived TCR clones followed radiotherapy plus ipilimumab.

Clones were read by immunoSEQ multiplex PCR, and TCRdb kept only the in-frame ones, dropping some. This sample has under 25,000 clones, with approximately 70% found just once. This CDR3 region has 15 residues. Trimming took 5 bases from V and 1 from J, leaving 14 bases between them. Germline V gene data show CDR1 as SGHTA and CDR2 as FQGNSA. The clonotype was recovered from a human donor with non-small cell lung cancer who had stable disease on radiotherapy plus ipilimumab. The material sequenced was peripheral blood, taken from a patient treated with radiotherapy plus ipilimumab. V usage is TRBV7-2 and J usage is TRBJ1-1; no firm D call. CDR3: CASSLARAGNTEAFF. The CDR3 coding sequence is TGTGCCAGCAGCCTGGCACGGGCAGGGAACACTGAAGCTTTCTTT. Filled out from reference TRBV7-2 and TRBJ1-1, the complete variable domain reads GAGVSQSPSNKVTEKGKDVELRCDPISGHTALYWYRQSLGQGLEFLIYFQGNSAPDKSGLPSDRFSAERTGGSVSTLTIQRTQQEDSAVYLCASSLARAGNTEAFFGQGTRLTVV.